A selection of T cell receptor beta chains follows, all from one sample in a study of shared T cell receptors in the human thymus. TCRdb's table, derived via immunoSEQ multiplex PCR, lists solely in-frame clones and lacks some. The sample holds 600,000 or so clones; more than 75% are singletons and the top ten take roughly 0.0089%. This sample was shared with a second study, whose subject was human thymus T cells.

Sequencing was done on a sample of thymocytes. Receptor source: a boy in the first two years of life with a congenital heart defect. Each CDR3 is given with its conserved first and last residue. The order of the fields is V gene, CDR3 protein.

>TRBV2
CASITQNYGYTF
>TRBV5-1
CASSFSRGQTDTQYF
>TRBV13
CASSLESLDRGGNTIYF
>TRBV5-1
CASSLDSDRGLYTEAFF
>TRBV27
CASRSSSHNEQFF
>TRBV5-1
CASSLAERGGSYGYTF
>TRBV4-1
CASSQDRGGPDTQYF
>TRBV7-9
CASSFSVGQSYGYTF
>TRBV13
CASSLPRTGLTDTQYF
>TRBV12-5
CASGLVEGTGRQHQHF
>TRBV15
CATSRGLDTGELFF
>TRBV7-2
CASSSHRARNSPLHF
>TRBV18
CASSQQEQVGGGKAFF
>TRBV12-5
CASGLTLDRSDDGYTF
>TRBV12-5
CASGPGQGDLRPGVGETQYF
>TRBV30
CAWSFSWQGKNTGELFF
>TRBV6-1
CAIHNTEAFF
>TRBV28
CASSPLGLAEYEQYF
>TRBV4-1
CASSQDPSRVAGQETQYF
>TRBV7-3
CASSPKETGSDEQYF
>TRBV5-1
CASSTGTAIQFF
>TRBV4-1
CASSQVGISYEQYF
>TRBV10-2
CASTQREGWGTDTQYF
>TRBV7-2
CASSLGTAYEQYF
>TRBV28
CASSLPDRIPYEQYF
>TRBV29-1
CSVEDRVEQFF
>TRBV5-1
CASSSGGRAISGNTIYF
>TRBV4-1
CASSQAPGQGAYEQYF
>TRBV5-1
CASSSPDRNTGELFF
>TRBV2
CASIASVLSCEQYF
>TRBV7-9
CASSSREGLGRWGYEQYF
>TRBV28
CATRTSSGYTF
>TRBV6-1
CASRAKARPNSPLHF
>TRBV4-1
CASSQDWGRVLRSTEAFF
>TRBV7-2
CASSQPSLDRVQSPLHF
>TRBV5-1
CASSPPSGTGTNYGYTF
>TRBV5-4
CASSLDVLQETQYF
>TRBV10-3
CAISDTDNEQFF